These 30 T cell receptor beta chains came from one sample sequenced in a study of blood T cells in healthy people across ages. For the second PCR, which ran for 7 to 11 cycles, a sample-barcoded 5' primer and a J-beta primer mix were used. TCRdb reprocessed the 5' RACE reads with MiXCR, giving one entry per CDR3 protein. Of 450,000 to 600,000 distinct CDR3 sequences listed, 25% to 35% were seen once; the top ten hold about 3.3%. These data also featured in a second study, about T cells of mothers and their children.

The sequenced material came from blood. The source is a boy younger than 10 in good health.

This clonotype was observed a handful of times. The gene calls are TRBV7-2 and TRBJ1-5; D ambiguous. Trimming removed 5 bases from V and 1 base from J, with 3 bases in between. The germline V gene has CDR1 SGHTA and CDR2 FQGNSA. This CDR3 spans 12 amino acids. CDR3 sequence (DNA): TGTGCCAGCAGCCAAAGCAATCAGCCCCAGCATTTT. It specifies CASSQSNQPQHF.

This clonotype has only a few counts. This rearrangement joins TRBV6-1 to TRBJ2-7; 7 nucleotides line up with TRBD1. CDR3 length: 15 residues. Germline-derived CDR1 and CDR2 are MNHNS and SASEGT. The junction had 6 bases not matched to a gene; V was cut back by 4 bases and J by 0 bases. The CDR3 nucleotides are TGTGCCAGCAGTGTCGGGACAGTCCCCTCCTACGAGCAGTACTTC. It specifies CASSVGTVPSYEQYF.

This clonotype was seen a few times. This rearrangement joins TRBV28 to TRBJ1-2, with 7 bases lining up with TRBD1. Trimming took 10 bases from V and 5 from J; bases not matched to a gene: 13. This CDR3 comprises 14 residues. Germline lookup yields CDR1 MDHEN and CDR2 SYDVKM. CDR3 coding DNA: TGTGCCATCAACCGACAGGGTTTACCTTATGGCTACACCTTC. Encoded protein: CAINRQGLPYGYTF.

The chain combines TRBV10-3 with TRBJ1-2, with D possibly TRBD1 on 5 matching bases. Germline loops: CDR1 ENHRY, CDR2 SYGVKD. CDR3 length: 13 residues. V lost 11 bases and J 5 bases, leaving 18 bases between the germline ends. CDR3 amino acids: CAGSKGLRYGYTF. DNA for the CDR3: TGTGCCGGCTCCAAGGGGCTTCGGTATGGCTACACCTTC.

The chain has TRBV7-9 and TRBJ2-1, with D possibly TRBD2 on 5 matching bases. Trimming removed 5 bases at V and 4 bases at J, with 12 bases between. The CDR3 has 14 amino acids. Germline V gene data show CDR1 as SEHNR and CDR2 as FQNEAQ (reference sequence). The CDR3 nucleotides are TGTGCCAGCAGCCTGGACTGGTCTTACAATGAGCAGTTCTTC. Amino acids: CASSLDWSYNEQFF.

Concerning this clonotype itself: A read error may account for a junction end that differs from germline. V is TRBV5-1 and J is TRBJ2-7; either TRBD1 or TRBD2 may supply D (5 bases each). Germline V CDR1 and CDR2: SGHRS, YFSETQ. This CDR3 has 13 amino acids. This CDR3 reads CASSFSGALEAFF. The DNA for the CDR3 is TGCGCCAGCAGCTTCTCCGGGGCGTTGGAGGCGTTCTTC.

This clonotype was picked up a small number of times. The rearrangement uses TRBV5-1 and TRBJ2-5; perhaps TRBD2 as D (6 bases). Near its end, the DNA agrees better with TRBJ2-7, so the J call may be wrong. The CDR3 is made up of 15 amino acids. Germline V gene data show CDR1 as SGHRS and CDR2 as YFSETQ. The CDR3 bases are TGCGCCAGCAGCCCCTCGGCGGGGTCTGGGTACGAGCAGTACTTC. Amino acids: CASSPSAGSGYEQYF.

This clonotype has a handful of counts. The CDR3 DNA sequence: TGTGCCAGCAATCGCCTAGCTTTATACAATGAGCAGTTCTTC. Translated: CASNRLALYNEQFF. This chain links TRBV12-3 or TRBV12-4 with TRBJ2-1; TRBD2 is a possible D gene (5 bases). V lost 7 bases and J lost 4, with 14 bases in between. The CDR3 totals 14 residues.

Points on this clonotype: A junction boundary mismatches the germline segment, possibly from a read error. The V call is TRBV5-1, the J call TRBJ1-2; D is ambiguous. The CDR3 sequence is 14 residues long. The germline V gene encodes CDR1 SGHRS and CDR2 YFSETQ. The CDR3 DNA follows: TGCACCAGCAGCCCCGGACCCGCGAACTATGGCTACACCTTC. This encodes CTSSPGPANYGYTF.

The gene calls are TRBV20-1 and TRBJ2-2; D might be TRBD2 (6 bases). Trimming pared 0 bases from V and 1 base from J, leaving 12 bases between. The germline V gene has CDR1 DFQATT and CDR2 SNEGSKA (reference sequence). This CDR3 spans 16 amino acids. Written as DNA, the CDR3 is TGCAGTGCTAGAGATGGGTGGGACTTGAACACCGGGGAGCTGTTTTTT. Protein product: CSARDGWDLNTGELFF.

This chain joins TRBV15 and TRBJ2-3; D call uncertain. The CDR3 covers 15 residues. Per the germline V gene, CDR1 is LNHNV and CDR2 is YYDKDF (reference sequence). Trimming removed 0 bases at V and 4 bases at J, with 11 bases between. The CDR3 sequence is CATSRDGISADTQYF. Here the CDR3 DNA reads TGTGCCACCAGCAGAGATGGGATTTCGGCAGATACGCAGTATTTT.

This chain connects TRBV7-9 to TRBJ2-6; D call uncertain. This CDR3 is 14 amino acids long. Trimming removed 5 bases from V and 3 bases from J, with 8 bases in between. CDR1 SEHNR and CDR2 FQNEAQ come from the germline V gene (reference sequence). The CDR3 reads CASSRTGGANVLTF. Written as DNA, the CDR3 is TGTGCCAGCAGCCGAACGGGTGGGGCCAACGTCCTGACTTTC.

This chain links TRBV5-1 with TRBJ2-3, with TRBD2 as a possible D gene (6 bases). Trimming removed 4 bases at V and 1 base at J, with 13 bases between. Per germline, CDR1 SGHRS and CDR2 YFSETQ. CDR3 length: 15 residues. Here the CDR3 DNA reads TGCGCCAGCAGCCTCGGAGGGCCGGGCACAGATACGCAGTATTTT. Translated: CASSLGGPGTDTQYF.

The chain carries TRBV20-1 and TRBJ1-1; D gene ambiguous. With 7 bases removed from V and 2 bases from J, the gap between germline ends came to 8 bases. This CDR3 contains 11 residues. The germline V gene encodes CDR1 DFQATT and CDR2 SNEGSKA (reference sequence). The CDR3 spells CSGQGNTEAFF. As DNA, the CDR3 is TGCAGTGGACAAGGAAACACTGAAGCTTTCTTT.

V gene TRBV5-1 combines with J gene TRBJ2-7; perhaps TRBD1 as D (6 bases). The CDR3 contains 17 residues. Germline V CDR1 and CDR2: SGHRS, YFSETQ. Trimming left V 1 base short and J 3 bases short, with 20 bases between. CDR3: CASSLHDKQGRIYEQYF. CDR3 DNA sequence: TGCGCCAGCAGCTTGCATGATAAGCAGGGGAGAATCTACGAGCAGTACTTC.

CDR3 sequence: CASSQDPGWGYGYTF. The CDR3 DNA sequence: TGCGCCAGCAGCCAAGATCCGGGTTGGGGCTATGGCTACACCTTC. The rearrangement links TRBV4-1 to TRBJ1-2; no clear D gene. V lost 0 bases and J 4 bases, leaving 12 bases between the germline ends. Germline lookup yields CDR1 MGHRA and CDR2 YSYEKL. The CDR3 is 15 residues long.

The gene calls are TRBV6-5 and TRBJ2-5; 7 nucleotides align to TRBD2. Gene TRBJ2-7 matches the end of the DNA better, so the J call may be wrong. The CDR3 runs to 15 residues. Germline loops: CDR1 MNHEY, CDR2 SVGAGI. This chain's CDR3 is CASSYFQGLPYEQYF. The CDR3 DNA is TGTGCCAGCAGTTACTTTCAGGGACTACCCTACGAGCAGTACTTC.

The rearrangement links TRBV5-1 to TRBJ2-6, with a possible D match to TRBD2 (6 bases). The V end lost 2 bases, the J end lost 2 bases, and 8 bases lay between the germline ends. Germline CDR1 and CDR2: SGHRS and YFSETQ. This CDR3 contains 15 residues. CDR3 in DNA: TGCGCCAGCAGCTTAAGGGAGGCTGGGGCCAACGTCCTGACTTTC. This translates into CASSLREAGANVLTF. The complete variable domain, with remaining parts taken from reference TRBV5-1 and TRBJ2-6, reads KAGVTQTPRYLIKTRGQQVTLSCSPISGHRSVSWYQQTPGQGLQFLFEYFSETQRNKGNFPGRFSGRQFSNSRSEMNVSTLELGDSALYLCASSLREAGANVLTFGAGSRLTVL.

This chain links TRBV5-6 with TRBJ1-1; 7 bases line up with TRBD1. CDR1 SGHDT and CDR2 YYEEEE come from the germline V gene. The CDR3 is made up of 15 amino acids. V lost 1 base, J lost 3 bases, and 6 bases stayed unmatched. This chain's CDR3 is CASSLQGGSYTEAFF. CDR3 DNA: TGTGCCAGCAGCTTGCAAGGGGGCTCATACACTGAAGCTTTCTTT.

This clonotype was seen more than once but under ten times. CDR3 sequence: CASSHRYSYEQYF. The CDR3 DNA sequence: TGTGCCAGCAGCCACAGGTACTCCTACGAGCAGTACTTC. The chain has TRBV5-6 and TRBJ2-7; tentatively, D is TRBD1 (5 bases). The germline CDR1 and CDR2 sequences are SGHDT and YYEEEE. This CDR3 comprises 13 residues. V was pared by 4 bases and J by 0 bases, with 8 bases between.

This clonotype has a handful of counts. The gene calls are TRBV6-5 and TRBJ2-3; 7 bases agree with TRBD2. The CDR3 consists of 21 residues. Looked up from germline, CDR1 is MNHEY and CDR2 is SVGAGI. J was trimmed by 0 bases and V by 2 bases; bases with no gene match: 20. The CDR3 reads CASSYLGGGKTFTASTDTQYF. For the CDR3, the DNA is TGTGCCAGCAGTTACCTGGGCGGGGGAAAAACCTTTACTGCTAGCACAGATACGCAGTATTTT.

The chain uses TRBV6-5 and TRBJ2-1; D gene uncertain. TRBJ2-5 matches the DNA end more closely, so the J call is doubtful. Germline CDR1 is MNHEY and CDR2 is SVGAGI. The CDR3 consists of 13 residues. CDR3 in DNA: TGTGCCAGCAGTCTCACTCGGGCGGAGACCCAGTACTTC. It translates to CASSLTRAETQYF.

Only a few counts were recorded for this clonotype. This rearrangement joins TRBV4-1 to TRBJ2-2; TRBD2 matches at 7 bases. Unmatched junction bases numbered 9, after V lost 1 base and J lost 7 bases. The germline V gene has CDR1 MGHRA and CDR2 YSYEKL. CDR3 length: 16 amino acids. The CDR3, as DNA: TGCGCCAGCAGCCAAGGGACCGGGGGGAGGGTCGGGGAGCTGTTTTTT. Translating it yields CASSQGTGGRVGELFF.

The chain uses TRBV9 and TRBJ2-4; the D call may be TRBD1 or TRBD2 (5 bases each). Looked up from germline, CDR1 is SGDLS and CDR2 is YYNGEE. V lost 2 bases and J 8 bases, leaving 17 bases between the germline ends. CDR3 length: 15 amino acids. The CDR3 sequence: CASSVPRDQDDIQYF. The CDR3, as DNA: TGTGCCAGCAGCGTCCCCCGGGACCAGGACGACATTCAGTACTTC. Full variable domain (remainder filled in from reference TRBV9 and TRBJ2-4): DSGVTQTPKHLITATGQRVTLRCSPRSGDLSVYWYQQSLDQGLQFLIQYYNGEERAKGNILERFSAQQFPDLHSELNLSSLELGDSALYFCASSVPRDQDDIQYFGAGTRLSVL.

This clonotype was detected only a few times. The chain links TRBV27 to TRBJ2-5; D assignment may be TRBD1 or TRBD2 (5 bases each). TRBJ2-7 explains the end of the DNA better; the J call may be wrong. Looked up from germline, CDR1 is MNHEY and CDR2 is SMNVEV (reference sequence). The CDR3 has 16 residues. CDR3 DNA: TGTGCCAGTTCCGCAGGTGGGGCGACGAGGGCCTACGAGCAGTACTTC. Its protein product is CASSAGGATRAYEQYF.

The rearrangement joins TRBV10-2 to TRBJ1-5; weak D call: TRBD1 (6 bases). This CDR3 region has 15 residues. The germline V gene encodes CDR1 WSHSY and CDR2 SAAADI. With 0 bases removed from V and 6 bases from J, the gap between germline ends came to 12 bases. The CDR3: CASSESSGGVQPQHF. The CDR3, as DNA: TGCGCCAGCAGTGAGTCGAGTGGGGGCGTTCAGCCCCAGCATTTT.

The V gene is TRBV9, the J gene TRBJ2-5, with D possibly matching TRBD2 (7 bases). The length of the CDR3 is 12 residues. The V end lost 6 bases, the J end lost 4 bases, and 10 bases lay between the germline ends. The germline V gene encodes CDR1 SGDLS and CDR2 YYNGEE. The CDR3 nucleotides read TGTGCCAGCAAGGGGGAGGGAGAGACCCAGTACTTC. Protein product: CASKGEGETQYF.

The chain links TRBV5-1 to TRBJ2-5, with D tentatively TRBD2 (6 bases). Gene TRBJ2-7 matches the end of the DNA better, so the J call may be wrong. The length of the CDR3 is 15 residues. The germline V gene has CDR1 SGHRS and CDR2 YFSETQ. The CDR3 reads CASSIPEGGSLEQYF. The CDR3 coding sequence is TGCGCCAGCAGCATCCCGGAGGGTGGGTCTCTCGAGCAGTACTTC.

This clonotype was observed a single time. The chain has TRBV12-3 or TRBV12-4 and TRBJ2-1; 8 positions agree with TRBD2. The V and J ends lost 6 bases and 2 bases, in that order; junction bases with no gene match: 3. CDR3 length: 14 amino acids. DNA of the CDR3: TGTGCCAGCAGGGTAGCGGGGACCTACAATGAGCAGTTCTTC. As protein: CASRVAGTYNEQFF.

This clonotype was observed a handful of times. J is TRBJ2-5 and V is TRBV5-1; tentative D call: TRBD2 (6 bases). The V and J ends lost 4 bases and 2 bases respectively, with 15 bases between them. The CDR3 has 15 residues. Germline values: CDR1 SGHRS, CDR2 YFSETQ. CDR3 in amino acids: CASSPTGREQETQYF. As DNA, the CDR3 is TGCGCCAGCAGCCCCACCGGTCGGGAGCAAGAGACCCAGTACTTC.